This TCR beta chain originates from a study of OX40 agonist ivuxolimab in advanced cancers. Libraries were prepared by immunoSEQ multiplex PCR; TCRdb keeps only in-frame clonotypes and omits some of them. The sample has some 71,000 clones, roughly 84% seen once; the top ten hold around 0.77%. Germline lookup yields CDR1 LGHNA and CDR2 YNFKEQ. The CDR3 has 16 residues. The junction had 5 bases not matched to a gene; V was cut back by 4 bases and J by 3 bases. Sample: CD4+ or CD8+ T cells sorted from blood, taken in a trial of the OX40 agonist ivuxolimab. The origin of this receptor is an adult with an advanced solid tumor such as melanoma, head and neck, liver or kidney cancer. The chain has TRBV4-2 and TRBJ1-4; 10 bases map to TRBD1. The CDR3 region is CASSPGQGWANEKLFF. As DNA, the CDR3 is TGTGCCAGCAGCCCGGGACAGGGGTGGGCTAATGAAAAACTGTTTTTT.